Listed here are 5 T cell receptor beta chains from one sample, sequenced in a study of human T cells and chemical hapten exposure. In TCRdb, the RACE reads were re-called with MiXCR into one record per CDR3 protein. This sample has tens of thousands of distinct CDR3 sequences; around 10% occur once, and the top ten carry around 4.2%. Documented time point: patch test 1, 2 weeks after DPC sensitization. Described treatment: therapeutic diphenylcyclopropenone sensitization with weekly scalp DPC. Sample: whole blood, taken in connection with sensitization to the hapten diphenylcyclopropenone (DPC). Source of these receptors: a woman aged 50 to 60 with alopecia areata. Some clones in this sample may be carry-over from other donors' samples.

The chain has TRBV7-9 and TRBJ1-4; D gene uncertain. Germline V gene lookup returns CDR1 SEHNR and CDR2 FQNEAQ (reference sequence). This CDR3 has 14 residues. Trimming removed 7 bases at V and 4 bases at J, with 13 bases between. The chain's CDR3 is CASTPRGSNEKLFF. Written as DNA, the CDR3 is TGTGCCAGCACCCCCCGGGGAAGTAATGAAAAACTGTTTTTT.

Many counts were recorded for this clonotype. The chain employs TRBV20-1 and TRBJ1-1; the D is unclear. V lost 0 bases and J lost 10, with 24 bases in between. Looked up from germline, CDR1 is DFQATT and CDR2 is SNEGSKA (reference sequence). This CDR3 contains 16 residues. For the CDR3, the DNA is TGCAGTGCTAGAGATTCACGGGGTGGGAGGTCTTTGGGAGCTTTCTTT. The encoded protein is CSARDSRGGRSLGAFF.

This clonotype has more than one count but fewer than ten. For the CDR3, the DNA is TGTGCCAGCAGCTTAGCTTCTAGCGGGAGGCACAATGAGCAGTTCTTC. Translated: CASSLASSGRHNEQFF. This sequence joins TRBV7-2 and TRBJ2-1, with 11 bases fitting TRBD2. The CDR3 is made up of 16 amino acids. Germline trimming cut 0 bases from V and 5 bases from J; bases unmatched to any gene: 3. In germline, CDR1 is SGHTA, CDR2 FQGNSA.

This clonotype came up many times. This chain links TRBV28 with TRBJ2-3; D gene ambiguous. CDR3 size: 15 residues. The germline CDR1 and CDR2 sequences are MDHEN and SYDVKM. Trimming cost V 5 bases and J 0 bases, with 12 bases left between them. CDR3 amino acids: CASSQTWGSTDTQYF. Written as DNA, the CDR3 is TGTGCCAGCAGTCAGACATGGGGTAGCACAGATACGCAGTATTTT.

In its sample, this clonotype was seen a few times. The V call is TRBV6-5, the J call TRBJ1-1, with a tentative D call TRBD1 (5 bases). Germline assignment: CDR1 MNHEY and CDR2 SVGAGI. V lost 6 bases and J 1 base, leaving 15 bases between the germline ends. The CDR3 is made up of 15 amino acids. The CDR3 DNA reads as TGTGCCAGCAGCAGGGTGCGACAGACGAACACTGAAGCTTTCTTT. Its protein product is CASSRVRQTNTEAFF.